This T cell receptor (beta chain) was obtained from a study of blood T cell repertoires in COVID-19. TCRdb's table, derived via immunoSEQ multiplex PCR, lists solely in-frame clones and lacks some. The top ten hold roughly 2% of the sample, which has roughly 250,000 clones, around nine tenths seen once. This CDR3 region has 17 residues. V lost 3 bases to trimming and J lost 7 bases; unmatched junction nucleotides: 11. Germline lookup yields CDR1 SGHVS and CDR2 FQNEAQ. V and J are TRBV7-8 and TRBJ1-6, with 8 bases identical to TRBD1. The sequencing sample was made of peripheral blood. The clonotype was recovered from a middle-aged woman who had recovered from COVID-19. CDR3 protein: CASSLQPRDRLNSPLHF. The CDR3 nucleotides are TGTGCCAGCAGCTTGCAGCCTAGGGACAGGTTAAATTCACCCCTCCACTTT.